Below, 6 T cell receptor beta chains from the same sample are listed, as sequenced in a study of metastatic and nonmetastatic thyroid tumors. Patients were all untreated before their thyroid surgery. TCRdb reprocessed the PCR reads via MiXCR. Among fewer than 45,000 clones listed, less than 25% were seen once. What was sequenced was blood. The receptors stem from a female donor with papillary thyroid cancer or a benign thyroid nodule (not recorded which). Some clones in this sample may be carry-over from other donors' samples.

This clone has at least ten counts. This chain's CDR3 is CASSQLGGNTIYF. DNA for the CDR3: TGTGCCAGCAGTCAACTCGGTGGAAACACCATATATTTT. The chain uses TRBV6-1 and TRBJ1-3; D uncertain. CDR1 MNHNS and CDR2 SASEGT come from the germline V gene. CDR3 length: 13 residues. With 5 bases removed from V and 3 bases from J, the gap between germline ends came to 8 bases.

This clone was counted ten times or more. It is likely a read error, because the conserved phenylalanine at the end of the CDR3 is missing. The chain couples TRBV12-3 or TRBV12-4 to TRBJ1-5; possibly TRBD1 for D (6 bases). V was trimmed by 2 bases and J by 5 bases, leaving 19 bases between them. CDR3 size: 17 residues. CDR3 in amino acids: CASSLYGGGRTHQPQHL. In DNA form, the CDR3 reads TGTGCCAGCAGTTTATATGGGGGGGGGCGTACCCATCAGCCCCAGCATCTT.

Ten or more counts support this clone. This may stem from a read error, because a much larger clone lies one nucleotide away. The chain joins TRBV27 to TRBJ2-7; TRBD2 matches 7 bases. Germline V lookup: CDR1 MNHEY, CDR2 SMNVEV (reference sequence). This CDR3 has 14 amino acids. The CDR3 nucleotides are TGTGCCGGCAGTTTCTTCGCGGGAGCGGACGAGCAGTACTTC. Its protein product is CAGSFFAGADEQYF.

The chain is built from TRBV20-1 and TRBJ1-5; maybe TRBD1 (6 bases). The V end lost 6 bases, the J end lost 6 bases, and 18 bases lay between the germline ends. Germline assignment: CDR1 DFQATT and CDR2 SNEGSKA (reference sequence). The CDR3 is 14 amino acids. CDR3 sequence (DNA): TGCAGTGCGGGAATACAGGGTATGATTCAGCCCCAGCATTTT. This sequence encodes CSAGIQGMIQPQHF.

This clone has ten or more counts. The gene calls are TRBV18 and TRBJ2-3; D gene uncertain. CDR3 length: 13 residues. CDR1 and CDR2 (germline): KGHSH, LQKENI. V lost 3 bases and J lost 7, with 11 bases in between. This chain's CDR3 is CASSPPGPYTQYF. The CDR3 nucleotides are TGTGCCAGCTCACCGCCCGGTCCATATACGCAGTATTTT.

CDR3 region: CSAPILAVGPYEQYF. CDR3 nucleotide sequence: TGCAGTGCTCCAATCTTAGCGGTAGGCCCCTACGAGCAGTACTTC. The gene calls are TRBV20-1 and TRBJ2-7; possible D gene TRBD2, 6 bases. The V and J ends lost 5 bases and 2 bases respectively, with 19 bases between them. CDR3 length: 15 amino acids. The germline gives CDR1 DFQATT, CDR2 SNEGSKA (reference sequence).